This TCR beta chain emerged from a study of T cells in Graves' hyperthyroidism and ophthalmopathy. Amplification targeted TCR beta CDR3 regions from RNA transcripts. TCR CDR3 underwent first-round RT-PCR with the HTBI primer set. TCRdb fed the multiplex PCR reads into MiXCR, producing one record per CDR3 protein. The sample consists of some 760,000 distinct CDR3 sequences, approximately 15% of them appearing once. Researchers defined stable Graves' hyperthyroidism as no ophthalmopathy progression within 18 months. Those with hyperthyroidism were 18 to 65 years old, newly diagnosed, and ill for under 2 months. Diagnoses rested on clinical symptoms, serum thyroxine and TRAb, thyroid ultrasound and orbital computed tomography. This clonotype was detected a few times. Its antigen is currently unknown. General study findings and limits: Separation of ophthalmopathy from stable hyperthyroidism was achieved by a 13 V-J model.

The CDR3 consists of 14 residues. CDR1 and CDR2 (germline): LNHNV, YYDKDF (reference sequence). Trimming pared 0 bases from V and 8 bases from J, leaving 13 bases between. The TCR comes from a young woman with Graves' hyperthyroidism. Sequencing was done on a sample of blood. The chain recombines TRBV15 with TRBJ1-2; no clear D gene. CDR3 sequence: CATSRDAPWGGYTF. The CDR3 coding sequence is TGTGCCACCAGCAGAGATGCTCCCTGGGGAGGCTACACCTTC.